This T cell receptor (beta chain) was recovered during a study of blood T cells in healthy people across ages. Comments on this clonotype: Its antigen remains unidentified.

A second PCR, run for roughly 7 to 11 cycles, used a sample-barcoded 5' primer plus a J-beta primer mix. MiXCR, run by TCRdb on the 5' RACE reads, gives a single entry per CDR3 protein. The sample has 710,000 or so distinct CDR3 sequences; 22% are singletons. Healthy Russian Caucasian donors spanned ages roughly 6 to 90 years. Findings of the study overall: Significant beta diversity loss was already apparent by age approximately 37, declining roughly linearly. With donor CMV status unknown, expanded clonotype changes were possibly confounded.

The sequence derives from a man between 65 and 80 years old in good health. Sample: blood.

The CDR3: CASSQDTTDTIYF. The CDR3 DNA is TGTGCCAGCAGCCAAGATACGACAGACACCATATATTTT. The chain uses TRBV3-1 and TRBJ1-3; possible D gene TRBD1, 5 bases. The V gene's germline CDR1 is LGHDT and CDR2 YNNKEL (reference sequence). CDR3 length equals 13 residues. Deletions cut 0 bases from V and 8 bases from J, with 8 bases between.